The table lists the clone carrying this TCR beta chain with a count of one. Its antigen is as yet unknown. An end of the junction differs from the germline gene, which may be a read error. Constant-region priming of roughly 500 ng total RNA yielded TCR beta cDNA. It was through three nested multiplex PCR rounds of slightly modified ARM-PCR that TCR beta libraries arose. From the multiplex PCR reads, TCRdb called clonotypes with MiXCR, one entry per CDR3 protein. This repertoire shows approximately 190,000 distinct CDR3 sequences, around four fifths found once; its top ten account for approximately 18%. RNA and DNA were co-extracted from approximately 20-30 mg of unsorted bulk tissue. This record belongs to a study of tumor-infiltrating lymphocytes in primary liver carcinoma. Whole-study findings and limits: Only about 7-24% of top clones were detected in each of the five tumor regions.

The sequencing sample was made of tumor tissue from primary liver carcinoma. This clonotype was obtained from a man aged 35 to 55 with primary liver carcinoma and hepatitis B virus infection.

CDR3 nucleotides: TGTGCCAACAGCTTGATTCTCGGAACCTACATTGAGCAGTTCTTC. Translating gives CANSLILGTYIEQFF. This chain connects TRBV5-4 to TRBJ2-1, with D unclear. Germline CDR1 is SGHNT and CDR2 is YYREEE (reference sequence). The CDR3 runs to 15 residues. Based on the CDR3 plus reference TRBV5-4 and TRBJ2-1, the full variable domain is ETGVTQSPTHLIKTRGQQVTLRCSSQSGHNTVSWYQQALGQGPQFIFQYYREEENGRGNFPPRFSGLQFPNYSSELNVNALELDDSALYLCANSLILGTYIEQFFGPGTRLTVL.